One sample yielded the 7 T cell receptor beta chains listed below, sequenced in a study of cytomegalovirus exposure and HLA in healthy donors. The primer mix had 60 Vbeta and 13 Jbeta primers. The repertoire was sequenced with immunoSEQ multiplex PCR; TCRdb's copy has only in-frame clones and lacks some. In the table there are 150,000 or so clones, more than 75% of which are singletons. The material sequenced was PBMCs. These receptors came from a female donor in good health and CMV-seronegative.

About this clone itself: Other DNA sequences from this sample encode an identical CDR3 as well. V gene TRBV28 combines with J gene TRBJ2-7; maybe TRBD2 (5 bases). The germline gives CDR1 MDHEN, CDR2 SYDVKM. The CDR3 totals 12 residues. Trimming shortened V by 8 bases and J by 1 base, and 9 bases separated the two germline ends. The CDR3, as DNA: TGTGCCAGCGAGGGCGGGTCCTACGAGCAGTACTTC. It is translated as CASEGGSYEQYF.

V usage is TRBV7-9 and J usage is TRBJ1-2, with TRBD1 identical over 8 bases. After removal of 3 bases from V and 6 bases from J, the junction contained 6 bases not matched to a gene. CDR1 is SEHNR, CDR2 FQNEAQ, per germline (reference sequence). The CDR3 runs to 14 residues. CDR3 sequence: CASSFTDRANGYTF. DNA of the CDR3: TGTGCCAGCAGCTTCACGGACAGGGCGAATGGCTACACCTTC.

The V call is TRBV5-6, the J call TRBJ2-1; TRBD1 matches at 8 bases. CDR3 length equals 12 residues. With V trimmed by 5 bases and J by 9 bases, 4 bases remained unmatched. CDR1 and CDR2 from the germline V gene are SGHDT and YYEEEE. As DNA, the CDR3 is TGTGCCAGCAGTAACGACAGGGGTGAGCAGTTCTTC. Its protein product is CASSNDRGEQFF.

The table lists this clone with a few counts. The chain couples TRBV15 to TRBJ2-5; the D is unclear. The J call is doubtful: the DNA matches TRBJ2-7 better. The germline CDR1 and CDR2 sequences are LNHNV and YYDKDF (reference sequence). The CDR3 is 14 amino acids. The CDR3 protein is CATSRGSGDYEQYF. Here the CDR3 DNA reads TGTGCCACCAGCAGAGGGTCAGGAGACTACGAGCAGTACTTC.

The table lists this clone with a few counts. This chain connects TRBV7-2 to TRBJ1-2; no clear D. From germline, CDR1 is SGHTA and CDR2 FQGNSA. V was clipped by 3 bases and J by 4 bases, with 6 bases between them. The CDR3 extends over 12 amino acids. The CDR3 bases are TGTGCCAGCAGCTTTTATCGCTATGGCTACACCTTC. Translating gives CASSFYRYGYTF.

The chain joins TRBV28 to TRBJ2-6, with D tentatively TRBD1 (5 bases). CDR3 length equals 15 residues. V dropped 2 bases and J dropped 2 bases, with 7 bases sitting between them. In germline, CDR1 is MDHEN, CDR2 SYDVKM. The CDR3 is CASSLEGAGANVLTF. CDR3 DNA: TGTGCCAGCAGTTTAGAAGGGGCTGGGGCCAACGTCCTGACTTTC. Variable domain in full (rest from reference TRBV28 and TRBJ2-6): DVKVTQSSRYLVKRTGEKVFLECVQDMDHENMFWYRQDPGLGLRLIYFSYDVKMKEKGDIPEGYSVSREKKERFSLILESASTNQTSMYLCASSLEGAGANVLTFGAGSRLTVL.

This clone has only one observation. The CDR3 loop is CATSRDATPFEAFF. The CDR3 bases are TGTGCCACCAGCAGAGATGCGACACCCTTTGAAGCTTTCTTT. V and J are TRBV15 and TRBJ1-1; unclear D gene. CDR1 and CDR2 from the germline V gene are LNHNV and YYDKDF (reference sequence). This CDR3 is 14 amino acids long. V lost 0 bases and J lost 7, with 12 bases in between.